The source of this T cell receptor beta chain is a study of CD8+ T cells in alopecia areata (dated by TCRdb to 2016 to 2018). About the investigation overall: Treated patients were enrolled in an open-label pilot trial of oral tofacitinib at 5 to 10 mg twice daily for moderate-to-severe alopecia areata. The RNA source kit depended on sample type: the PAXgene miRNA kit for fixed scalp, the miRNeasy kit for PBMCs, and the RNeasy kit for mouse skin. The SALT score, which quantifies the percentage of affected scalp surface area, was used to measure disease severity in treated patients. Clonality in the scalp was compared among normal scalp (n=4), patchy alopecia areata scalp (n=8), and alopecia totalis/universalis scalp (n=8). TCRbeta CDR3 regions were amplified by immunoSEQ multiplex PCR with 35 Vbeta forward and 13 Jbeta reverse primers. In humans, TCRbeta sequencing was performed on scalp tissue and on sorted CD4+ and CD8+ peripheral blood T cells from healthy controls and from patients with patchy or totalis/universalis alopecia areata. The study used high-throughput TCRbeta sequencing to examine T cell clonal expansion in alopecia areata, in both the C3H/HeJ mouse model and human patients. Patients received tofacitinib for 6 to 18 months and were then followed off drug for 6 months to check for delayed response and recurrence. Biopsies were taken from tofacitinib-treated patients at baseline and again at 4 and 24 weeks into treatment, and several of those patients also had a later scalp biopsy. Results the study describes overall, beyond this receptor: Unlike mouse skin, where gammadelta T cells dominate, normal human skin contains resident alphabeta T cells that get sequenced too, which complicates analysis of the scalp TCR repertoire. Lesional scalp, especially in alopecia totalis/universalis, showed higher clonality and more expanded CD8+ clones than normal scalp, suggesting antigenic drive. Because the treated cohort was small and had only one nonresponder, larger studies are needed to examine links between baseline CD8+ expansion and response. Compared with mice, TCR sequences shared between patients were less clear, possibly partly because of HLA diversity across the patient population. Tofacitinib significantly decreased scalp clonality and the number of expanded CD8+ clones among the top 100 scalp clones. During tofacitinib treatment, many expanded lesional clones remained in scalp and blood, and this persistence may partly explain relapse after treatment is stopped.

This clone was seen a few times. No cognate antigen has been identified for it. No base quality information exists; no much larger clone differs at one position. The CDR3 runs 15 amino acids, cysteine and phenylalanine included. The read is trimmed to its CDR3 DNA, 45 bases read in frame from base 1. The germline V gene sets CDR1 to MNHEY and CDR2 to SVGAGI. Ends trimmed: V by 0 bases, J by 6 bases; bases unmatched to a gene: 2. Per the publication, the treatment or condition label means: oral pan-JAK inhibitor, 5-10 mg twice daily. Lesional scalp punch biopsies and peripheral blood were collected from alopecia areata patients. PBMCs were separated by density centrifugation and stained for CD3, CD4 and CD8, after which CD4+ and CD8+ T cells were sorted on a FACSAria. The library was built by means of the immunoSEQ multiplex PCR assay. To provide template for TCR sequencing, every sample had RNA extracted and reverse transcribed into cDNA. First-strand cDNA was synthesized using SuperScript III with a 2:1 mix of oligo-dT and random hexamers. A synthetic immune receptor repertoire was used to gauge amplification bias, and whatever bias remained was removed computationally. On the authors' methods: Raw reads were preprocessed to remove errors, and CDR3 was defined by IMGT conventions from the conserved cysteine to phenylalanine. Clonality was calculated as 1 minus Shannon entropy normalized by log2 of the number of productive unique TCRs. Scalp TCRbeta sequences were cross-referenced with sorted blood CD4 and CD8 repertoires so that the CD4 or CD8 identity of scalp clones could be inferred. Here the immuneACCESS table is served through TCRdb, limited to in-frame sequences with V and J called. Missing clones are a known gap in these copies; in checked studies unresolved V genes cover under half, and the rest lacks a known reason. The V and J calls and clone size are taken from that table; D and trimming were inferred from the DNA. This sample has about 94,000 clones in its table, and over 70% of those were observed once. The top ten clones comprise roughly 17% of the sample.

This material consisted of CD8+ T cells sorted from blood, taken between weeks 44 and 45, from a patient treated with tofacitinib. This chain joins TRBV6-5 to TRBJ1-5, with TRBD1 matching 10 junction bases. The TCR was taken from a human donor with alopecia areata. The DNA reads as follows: TGTGCCAGCAGTTACTCACGGACAGGGGGTCAGCCCCAGCATTTT. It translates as CASSYSRTGGQPQHF.